The 7 T cell receptor beta chains in this list originate from one sample, sequenced in a study of beta chain features in type 1 diabetes. Findings and limits, study-wide: Researchers report that Type 1 diabetes patients had moderately but significantly shorter TCRB CDR3s across all four CD4+ subsets.

No antigen has been assigned to these receptors. Every bit of the isolated RNA underwent reverse transcription, so sequencing read expressed TCRB transcripts. Repertoires were generated with immunoSEQ multiplex PCR, while TCRdb's copy carries only in-frame clones and drops some. Of 350,000 to 450,000 clones listed, 10% to 15% are singletons. The sequenced material came from naive CD4+ T cells from blood. The source is a woman between 18 and 30 years old with type 1 diabetes.

This clone was found a few times. This chain joins TRBV29-1 and TRBJ1-2, with 8 bases identical to TRBD1. Germline CDR1 reads SQVTM; CDR2 reads ANQGSEA. Losses at the gene ends were 4 bases for V and 4 bases for J; bases not matched to a gene: 2. CDR3 length: 12 residues. CDR3 sequence: CSVGGTGYGYTF. The CDR3 DNA follows: TGCAGCGTTGGGGGGACAGGCTATGGCTACACCTTC.

This clone turned up a few times. V usage is TRBV28 and J usage is TRBJ1-2, with no clear D. V was shortened by 10 bases and J by 5 bases, with 11 bases between the two germline ends. This CDR3 comprises 11 residues. Germline lookup yields CDR1 MDHEN and CDR2 SYDVKM. The CDR3 is CATQYQYGYTF. The CDR3 region has the DNA TGTGCCACACAGTATCAGTATGGCTACACCTTC.

The chain couples TRBV7-3 to TRBJ1-1; D gene unclear. The CDR3 is made up of 13 amino acids. The germline V and J ends were trimmed by 3 bases and 1 base, with 6 bases remaining between them. Germline CDR1 is SGHTA and CDR2 is FQGTGA. DNA of the CDR3: TGTGCCAGCAGCTTCGGTACGAACACTGAAGCTTTCTTT. Translated: CASSFGTNTEAFF.

This chain joins TRBV6-1 and TRBJ2-6; a possible D gene is TRBD1 (5 bases). This CDR3 is built from 14 residues. CDR1 is MNHNS and CDR2 is SASEGT in the germline V gene. V dropped 9 bases and J dropped 2 bases, with 11 bases sitting between them. CDR3 in amino acids: CASVSGTGANVLTF. DNA for the CDR3: TGTGCCAGTGTCTCAGGGACTGGGGCCAACGTCCTGACTTTC.

The chain uses TRBV28 and TRBJ2-5, with 7 bases matching TRBD2. With 4 bases clipped from V and 9 bases from J, the junction kept 2 bases outside the gene matches. The CDR3 loop spans 11 amino acids. Germline values: CDR1 MDHEN, CDR2 SYDVKM. In DNA, the CDR3 is TGTGCCAGCAGTTACCGGGGGGCCCAGTACTTC. This sequence encodes CASSYRGAQYF. Full variable domain (rest looked up from reference TRBV28 and TRBJ2-5): DVKVTQSSRYLVKRTGEKVFLECVQDMDHENMFWYRQDPGLGLRLIYFSYDVKMKEKGDIPEGYSVSREKKERFSLILESASTNQTSMYLCASSYRGAQYFGPGTRLLVL.

The J gene is TRBJ2-6, the V gene TRBV7-6, with D possibly being TRBD1 (6 bases). The CDR3 has 16 amino acids. With 0 bases removed from V and 0 bases from J, the gap between germline ends came to 6 bases. CDR1 SGHVS and CDR2 FNYEAQ come from the germline V gene. DNA of the CDR3: TGTGCCAGCAGCTTAGCACAGGGCTCTGGGGCCAACGTCCTGACTTTC. Amino acids: CASSLAQGSGANVLTF.

The rearrangement links TRBV19 to TRBJ2-2, with D possibly matching TRBD2 (6 bases). Trimming took off 4 bases at V and 1 base at J, with 16 bases between the two ends. The CDR3 spans 17 residues. Germline-derived CDR1 and CDR2 are LNHDA and SQIVND (reference sequence). The CDR3, as DNA: TGTGCCAGTAGTACCAATTTTGGGACTTTGAACACCGGGGAGCTGTTTTTT. As protein: CASSTNFGTLNTGELFF.